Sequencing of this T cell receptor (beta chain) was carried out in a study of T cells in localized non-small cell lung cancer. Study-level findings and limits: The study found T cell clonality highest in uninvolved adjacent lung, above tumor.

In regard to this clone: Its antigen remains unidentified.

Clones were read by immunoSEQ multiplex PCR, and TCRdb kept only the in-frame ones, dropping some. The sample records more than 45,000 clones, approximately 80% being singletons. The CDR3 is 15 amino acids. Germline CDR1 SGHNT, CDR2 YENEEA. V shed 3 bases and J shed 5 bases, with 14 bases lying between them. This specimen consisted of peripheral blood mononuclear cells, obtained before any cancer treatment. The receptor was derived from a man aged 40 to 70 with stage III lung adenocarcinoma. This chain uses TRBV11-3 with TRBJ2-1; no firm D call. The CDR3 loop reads CASSFTESRHNEQFF. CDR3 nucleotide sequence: TGTGCCAGCAGCTTCACCGAGTCGAGACACAATGAGCAGTTCTTC.